The rows below give T cell receptor beta chains drawn from one sample of a study of shared clonotypes between healthy human individuals. TCRdb keeps only in-frame clones here, not all; method: immunoSEQ multiplex PCR. The sample includes fewer than 700,000 clones, around 95% of them seen just once. The specimen was naive CD8+ T cells sorted from blood. The receptors come from a young woman in good health. The conserved cysteine and the conserved F or W are not part of the CDR3 here.

v_call | cdr3_aa
TRBV5-1 | ASSSRTSGPSYEQY
TRBV27 | ASRKGGHEQY
TRBV27 | ASSLSRGHYYNEQF
TRBV9 | ASSHGQGGQETQY
TRBV27 | ASSSVGQNPYEQY
TRBV5-6 | ASSHEAQGIYGYT
TRBV20-1 | SAPRNNEQF
TRBV11-2 | ASSPRLAGYADTQY
TRBV5-1 | ASSLWLAGGASYEQY
TRBV10-3 | AIRNPQGHTGELF
TRBV27 | ASSFRGLGYNEQF
TRBV5-4 | ASSYSGQANYGYT
TRBV5-4 | ASSLVLGGNTEAF
TRBV27 | ASRRRDGMPNYGYT
TRBV5-6 | ASSLGSHAPYEQY
TRBV6-1 | ASSEAAYSNQPQH
TRBV6-1 | ASSAPTGGYGYT
TRBV27 | ASSFGTSGSYEQY
TRBV7-6 | ASSSTGGPGRSEQY
TRBV10-2 | ASSESGTSGYEQY
TRBV7-9 | ASSLGWTTKYNEQF
TRBV27 | ASSPATANYGYT
TRBV27 | ASSQGLAGAGEQY
TRBV6-5 | ASGTSGSNEQF
TRBV11-2 | ASSSPPQQGATGELF
TRBV9 | ASSLGLDTEAF
TRBV19 | ASSIYLGLVDNEQF
TRBV9 | ASSPGTGEAF
TRBV7-9 | ASSLGQGGETEAF
TRBV7-2 | ASSERVPDTQY
TRBV6-5 | ASSPRGGNTEAF
TRBV13 | ASSLSEGGGRDYEQY
TRBV29-1 | SVVGFGGNEQF
TRBV28 | ASSIAGGYNEQF
TRBV9 | ASSVDPSFADTQY
TRBV11-2 | ASSPHRDPGSPLH
TRBV6-1 | ASSEVLGRAGDGEGEAF
TRBV28 | ASSPFGGQNTEAF
TRBV27 | ASSPTPGRVYEQY
TRBV7-9 | ASSPGMGLALEQY
TRBV6-5 | ASSPGTTSQETQY
TRBV19 | ASSITVFEAGEGSYEQY
TRBV28 | ASSLPQGTGGIGAGELF
TRBV6-1 | ASIPGTTYEQY
TRBV19 | ASNPDSDTDTDTQY